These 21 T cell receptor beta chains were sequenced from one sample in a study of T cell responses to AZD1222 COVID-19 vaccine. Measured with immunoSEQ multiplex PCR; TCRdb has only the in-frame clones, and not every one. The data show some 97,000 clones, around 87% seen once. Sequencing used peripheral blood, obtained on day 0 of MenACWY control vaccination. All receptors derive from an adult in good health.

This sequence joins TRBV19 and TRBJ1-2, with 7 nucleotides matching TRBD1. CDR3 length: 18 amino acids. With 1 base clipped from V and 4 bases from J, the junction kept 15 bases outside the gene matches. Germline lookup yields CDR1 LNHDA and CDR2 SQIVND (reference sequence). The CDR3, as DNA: TGTGCCAGTAGTATAGTGTTCGGGACAGATCAAGGGAGCTATGGCTACACCTTC. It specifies CASSIVFGTDQGSYGYTF. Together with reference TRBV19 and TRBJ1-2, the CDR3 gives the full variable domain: DGGITQSPKYLFRKEGQNVTLSCEQNLNHDAMYWYRQDPGQGLRLIYYSQIVNDFQKGDIAEGYSVSREKKESFPLTVTSAQKNPTAFYLCASSIVFGTDQGSYGYTFGSGTRLTVV.

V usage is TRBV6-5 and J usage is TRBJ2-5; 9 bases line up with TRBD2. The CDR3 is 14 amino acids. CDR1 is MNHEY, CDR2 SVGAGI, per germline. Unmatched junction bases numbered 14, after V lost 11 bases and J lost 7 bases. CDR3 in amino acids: CAAGGGRLLWTQYF. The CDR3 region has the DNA TGTGCCGCGGGGGGGGGCAGGCTCTTATGGACCCAGTACTTC.

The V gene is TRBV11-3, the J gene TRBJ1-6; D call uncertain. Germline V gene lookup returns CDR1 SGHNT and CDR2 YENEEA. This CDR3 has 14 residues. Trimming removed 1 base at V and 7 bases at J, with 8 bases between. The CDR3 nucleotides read TGTGCCAGCAGCTTAGGACACGAGAATTCACCCCTCCACTTT. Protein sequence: CASSLGHENSPLHF.

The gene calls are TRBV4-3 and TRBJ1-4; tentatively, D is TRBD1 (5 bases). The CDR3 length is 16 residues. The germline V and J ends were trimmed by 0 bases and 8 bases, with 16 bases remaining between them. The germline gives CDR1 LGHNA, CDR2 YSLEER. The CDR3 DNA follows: TGCGCCAGCAGCCAAGATGTTGGGGCCTCCAGGGAAAAACTGTTTTTT. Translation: CASSQDVGASREKLFF.

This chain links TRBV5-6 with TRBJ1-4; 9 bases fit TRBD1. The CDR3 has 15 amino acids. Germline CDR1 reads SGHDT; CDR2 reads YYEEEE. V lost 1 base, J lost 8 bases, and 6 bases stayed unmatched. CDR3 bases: TGTGCCAGCAGCTTGCAGGCGACAGGGGGGGAAAAACTGTTTTTT. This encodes CASSLQATGGEKLFF.

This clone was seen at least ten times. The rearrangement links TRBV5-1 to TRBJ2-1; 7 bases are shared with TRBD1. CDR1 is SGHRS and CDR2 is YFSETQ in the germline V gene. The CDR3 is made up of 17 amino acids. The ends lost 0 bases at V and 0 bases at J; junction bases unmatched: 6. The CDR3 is CASSLEGTDFSYNEQFF. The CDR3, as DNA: TGCGCCAGCAGCTTGGAAGGGACAGACTTCTCCTACAATGAGCAGTTCTTC.

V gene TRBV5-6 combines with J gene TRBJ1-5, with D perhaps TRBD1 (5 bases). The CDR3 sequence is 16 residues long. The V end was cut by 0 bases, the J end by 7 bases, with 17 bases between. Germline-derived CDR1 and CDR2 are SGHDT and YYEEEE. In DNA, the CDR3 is TGTGCCAGCAGCTTGGCGGGGGAGGTCGGAGGGCAGCCCCAGCATTTT. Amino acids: CASSLAGEVGGQPQHF.

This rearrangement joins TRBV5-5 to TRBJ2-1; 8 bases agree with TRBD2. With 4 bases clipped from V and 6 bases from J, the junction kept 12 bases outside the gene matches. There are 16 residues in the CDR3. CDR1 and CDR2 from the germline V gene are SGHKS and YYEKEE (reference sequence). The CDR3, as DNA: TGTGCCAGCAGCCGGGGGGCGCTAGCGGGTTCCAATGAGCAGTTCTTC. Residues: CASSRGALAGSNEQFF.

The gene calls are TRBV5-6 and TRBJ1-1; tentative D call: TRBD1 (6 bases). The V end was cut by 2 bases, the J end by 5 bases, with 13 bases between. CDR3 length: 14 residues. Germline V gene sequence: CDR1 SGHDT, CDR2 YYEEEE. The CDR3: CASSLRGGWTEAFF. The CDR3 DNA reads TGTGCCAGCAGCTTACGAGGGGGTTGGACTGAAGCTTTCTTT.

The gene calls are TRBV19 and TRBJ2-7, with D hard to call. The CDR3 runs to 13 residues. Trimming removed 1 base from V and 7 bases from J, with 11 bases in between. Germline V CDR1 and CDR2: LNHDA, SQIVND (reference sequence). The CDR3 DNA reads TGTGCCAGTAGTATAGCTCAAACGGGTGAGCAGTACTTC. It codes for CASSIAQTGEQYF.

CDR3 DNA: TGTGCCAGCAGTGATCCGGAGCAGGGGGCCGGGGAGCTGTTTTTT. Translating it yields CASSDPEQGAGELFF. V is TRBV6-1 and J is TRBJ2-2, with 7 bases aligning to TRBD1. J lost 6 bases, V lost 3 bases, and 7 bases had no gene match. Per the germline V gene, CDR1 is MNHNS and CDR2 is SASEGT. The CDR3 loop spans 15 amino acids.

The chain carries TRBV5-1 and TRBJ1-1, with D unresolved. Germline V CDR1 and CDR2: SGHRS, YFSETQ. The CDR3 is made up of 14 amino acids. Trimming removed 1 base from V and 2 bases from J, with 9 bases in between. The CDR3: CASSLLGGNTEAFF. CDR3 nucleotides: TGCGCCAGCAGCTTGCTGGGCGGTAACACTGAAGCTTTCTTT. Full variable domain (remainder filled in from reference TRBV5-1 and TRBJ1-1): KAGVTQTPRYLIKTRGQQVTLSCSPISGHRSVSWYQQTPGQGLQFLFEYFSETQRNKGNFPGRFSGRQFSNSRSEMNVSTLELGDSALYLCASSLLGGNTEAFFGQGTRLTVV.

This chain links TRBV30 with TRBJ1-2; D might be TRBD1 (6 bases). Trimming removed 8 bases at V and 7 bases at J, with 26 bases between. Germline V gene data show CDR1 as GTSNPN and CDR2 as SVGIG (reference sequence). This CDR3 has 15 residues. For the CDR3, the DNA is TGTGCCGGGTCCCCAAGAACAGGGTTCCAGGGTGGCTACACCTTC. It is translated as CAGSPRTGFQGGYTF.

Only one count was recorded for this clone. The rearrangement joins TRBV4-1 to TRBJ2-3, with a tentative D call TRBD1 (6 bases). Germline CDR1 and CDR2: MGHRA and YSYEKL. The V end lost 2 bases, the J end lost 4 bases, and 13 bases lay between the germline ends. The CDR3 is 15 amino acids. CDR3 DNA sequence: TGCGCCAGCAGCCAAACAGGGACCCCCCCAGATACGCAGTATTTT. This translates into CASSQTGTPPDTQYF.

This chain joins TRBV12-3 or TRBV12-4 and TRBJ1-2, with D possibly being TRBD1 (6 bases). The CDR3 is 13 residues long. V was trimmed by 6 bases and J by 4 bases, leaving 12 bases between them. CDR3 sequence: CASSLTGFYGYTF. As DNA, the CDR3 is TGTGCCAGCAGCTTAACAGGGTTCTATGGCTACACCTTC.

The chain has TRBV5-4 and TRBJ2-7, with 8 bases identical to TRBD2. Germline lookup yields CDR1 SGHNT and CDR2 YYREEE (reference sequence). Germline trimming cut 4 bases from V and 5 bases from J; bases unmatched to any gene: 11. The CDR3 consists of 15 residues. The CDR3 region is CASSPVSGGYDEQYF. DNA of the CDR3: TGTGCCAGCAGCCCGGTGTCGGGAGGGTATGACGAGCAGTACTTC.

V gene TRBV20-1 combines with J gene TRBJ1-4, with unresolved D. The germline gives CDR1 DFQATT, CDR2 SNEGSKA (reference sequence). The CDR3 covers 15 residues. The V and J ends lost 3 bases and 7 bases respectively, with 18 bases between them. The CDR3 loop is CSASWPGAASEKLFF. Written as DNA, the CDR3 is TGCAGTGCTAGTTGGCCGGGTGCAGCTAGTGAAAAACTGTTTTTT.

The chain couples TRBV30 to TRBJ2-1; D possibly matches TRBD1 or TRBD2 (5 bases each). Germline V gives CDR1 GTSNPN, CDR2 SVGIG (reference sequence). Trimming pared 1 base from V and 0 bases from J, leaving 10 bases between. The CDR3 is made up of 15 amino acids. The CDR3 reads CAWSGDLSSYNEQFF. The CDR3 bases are TGTGCCTGGAGTGGGGACCTTAGCTCCTACAATGAGCAGTTCTTC.

CDR3 protein: CASSLLGGDTQYF. The CDR3 region has the DNA TGTGCCAGCAGCCTCCTAGGGGGAGATACGCAGTATTTT. The rearrangement joins TRBV13 to TRBJ2-3, with D possibly TRBD1 on 6 matching bases. Germline values: CDR1 PRHDT, CDR2 FYEKMQ (reference sequence). The V gene lost 5 bases and the J gene lost 5 bases, with 11 bases spanning the gap. CDR3 length: 13 amino acids.

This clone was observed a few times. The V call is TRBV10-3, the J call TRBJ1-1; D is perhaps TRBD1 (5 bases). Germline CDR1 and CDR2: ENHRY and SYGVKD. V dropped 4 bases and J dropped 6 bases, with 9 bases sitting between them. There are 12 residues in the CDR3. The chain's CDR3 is CAISAEGSEAFF. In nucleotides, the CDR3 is TGTGCCATCAGTGCCGAGGGGTCTGAAGCTTTCTTT.

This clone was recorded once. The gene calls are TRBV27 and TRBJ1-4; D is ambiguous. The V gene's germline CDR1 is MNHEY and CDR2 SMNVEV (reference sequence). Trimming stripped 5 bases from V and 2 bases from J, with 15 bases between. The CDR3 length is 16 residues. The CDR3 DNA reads TGTGCCAGCAGTAGGAGTTTCTTAGCTACTAATGAAAAACTGTTTTTT. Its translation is CASSRSFLATNEKLFF.